This TCR beta chain derives from a study of Graves' ophthalmopathy and Graves' hyperthyroidism. RNA served as the template for amplifying TCR beta CDR3 regions. In the first round, RT-PCR was carried out with HTBI primers, and a multiplex PCR formed the second round. TCRdb ran MiXCR on the multiplex PCR reads and lists one entry per CDR3 protein. The data contain some 370,000 distinct CDR3 sequences, about a sixth of them singletons. Trimming at V came to 5 bases and at J to 2 bases, leaving 6 bases not matched to a gene. The CDR3 runs 14 residues. Clinicians diagnosed using symptoms, serum thyroxine, TRAb, thyroid ultrasound and orbital computed tomography. Sampling about 10 ml of fresh peripheral blood provided the PBMCs. This clonotype was seen ten or more times.

This TCR was recovered from an adult woman with stable Graves' hyperthyroidism. The sequencing sample was made of peripheral blood. This chain connects TRBV12-3 or TRBV12-4 to TRBJ2-7; 7 bases map to TRBD2. CDR3: CASSPGLTTYEQYF. The CDR3 DNA is TGTGCCAGCAGTCCGGGACTAACGACCTACGAGCAGTACTTC.